The following is a T cell receptor beta chain sequence with its context. This sample is part of a study of cytomegalovirus exposure and HLA in healthy donors. The CDR3 is 15 residues long. Germline values: CDR1 SGHDN, CDR2 FVKESK. V lost 4 bases and J lost 3, with 16 bases in between. Use of 60 Vbeta and 13 Jbeta primers characterized the PCR. Profiling relied on immunoSEQ multiplex PCR, and the TCRdb table lists in-frame clones only, not all of them. The table records under 250,000 clones, about 80% of them present only once. The chain carries TRBV14 and TRBJ2-7; D possibly corresponds to TRBD2 (6 bases). The sequenced sample consisted of PBMCs. This TCR was sampled from a woman aged 55-70 years in good health and CMV-seropositive. This chain's CDR3 is CASSPQVGGYYEQYF. CDR3 bases: TGTGCCAGCAGCCCCCAAGTAGGAGGGTACTACGAGCAGTACTTC.